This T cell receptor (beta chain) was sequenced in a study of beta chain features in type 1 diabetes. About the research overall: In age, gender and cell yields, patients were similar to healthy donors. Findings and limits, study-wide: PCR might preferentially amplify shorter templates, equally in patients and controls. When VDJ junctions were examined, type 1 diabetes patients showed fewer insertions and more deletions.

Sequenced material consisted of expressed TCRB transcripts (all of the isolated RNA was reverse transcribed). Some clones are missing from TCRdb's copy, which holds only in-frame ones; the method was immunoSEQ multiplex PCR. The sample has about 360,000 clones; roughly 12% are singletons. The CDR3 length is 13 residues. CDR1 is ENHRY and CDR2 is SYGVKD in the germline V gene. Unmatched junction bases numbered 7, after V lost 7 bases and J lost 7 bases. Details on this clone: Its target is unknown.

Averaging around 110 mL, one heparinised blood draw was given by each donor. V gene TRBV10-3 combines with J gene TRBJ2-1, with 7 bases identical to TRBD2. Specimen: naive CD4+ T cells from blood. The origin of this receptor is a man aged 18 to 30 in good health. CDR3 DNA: TGTGCCATCAAGTCGAGGGGAGGGAATGAGCAGTTCTTC. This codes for CAIKSRGGNEQFF.